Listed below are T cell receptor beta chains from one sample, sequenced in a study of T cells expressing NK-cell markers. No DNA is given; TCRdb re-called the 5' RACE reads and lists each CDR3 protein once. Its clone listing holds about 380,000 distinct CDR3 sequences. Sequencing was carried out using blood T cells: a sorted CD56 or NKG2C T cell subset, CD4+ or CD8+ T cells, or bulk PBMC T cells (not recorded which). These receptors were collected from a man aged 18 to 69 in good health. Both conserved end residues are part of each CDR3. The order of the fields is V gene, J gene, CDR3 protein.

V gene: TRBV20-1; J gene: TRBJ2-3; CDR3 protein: CSARSGTSGGSNTQYF
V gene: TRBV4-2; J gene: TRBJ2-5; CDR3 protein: CASSSGGGGVVETQYF
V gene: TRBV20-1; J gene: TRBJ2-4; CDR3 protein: CSAYPRDREAAKNIQYF
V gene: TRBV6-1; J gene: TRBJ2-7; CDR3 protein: CASSEAFVGSYEQYF
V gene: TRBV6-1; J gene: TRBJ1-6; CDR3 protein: CASSRTGSANSPLHF
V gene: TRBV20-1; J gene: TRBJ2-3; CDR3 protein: CSARVSGIGDTQYF
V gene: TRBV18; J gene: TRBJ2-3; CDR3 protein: CASSPGLRSTDTQYF
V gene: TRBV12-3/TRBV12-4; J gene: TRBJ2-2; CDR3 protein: CASSLRPGQNTGELFF
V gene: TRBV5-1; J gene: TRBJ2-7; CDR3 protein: CASRTDGGGYEQYF
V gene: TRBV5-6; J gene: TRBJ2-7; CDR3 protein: CASSLSTGTALYEQYF
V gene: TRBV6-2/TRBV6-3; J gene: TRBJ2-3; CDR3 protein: CASSYSATSKDTQYF
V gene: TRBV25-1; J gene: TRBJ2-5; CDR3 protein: CASSEFGGTAGMVETQYF
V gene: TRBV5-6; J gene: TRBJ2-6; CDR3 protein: CASSSQSGANVLTF
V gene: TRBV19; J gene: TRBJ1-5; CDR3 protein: CASRLQADQPQHF
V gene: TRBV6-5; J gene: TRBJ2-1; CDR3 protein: CASSTHYPSYNEQFF